Each of the 26 T cell receptor beta chains below was sequenced from the same sample in a study of OX40 agonist ivuxolimab in advanced cancers. The assay was immunoSEQ multiplex PCR, and TCRdb's table has in-frame clones only and misses some. The profile shows approximately 57,000 clones, 70% to 90% of them singletons. This specimen was CD4+ or CD8+ T cells sorted from blood, taken in a trial of the OX40 agonist ivuxolimab. The receptors derive from an adult with an advanced solid tumor such as melanoma, head and neck, liver or kidney cancer.

The chain combines TRBV7-9 with TRBJ1-1; no clear D gene. There are 14 residues in the CDR3. Per germline, CDR1 SEHNR and CDR2 FQNEAQ (reference sequence). V shed 2 bases and J shed 2 bases, with 9 bases lying between them. For the CDR3, the DNA is TGTGCCAGCAGCTTATTGGGCACTAACACTGAAGCTTTCTTT. Amino acid sequence: CASSLLGTNTEAFF.

V usage is TRBV4-1 and J usage is TRBJ1-1; D is possibly TRBD1 (6 bases). Per germline, CDR1 MGHRA and CDR2 YSYEKL. Trimming pared 1 base from V and 4 bases from J, leaving 13 bases between. This CDR3 has 15 amino acids. The CDR3 coding sequence is TGCGCCAGCAGCCAAGGGCTACGAGGGGGCACTGAAGCTTTCTTT. This gives the protein CASSQGLRGGTEAFF.

V usage is TRBV28 and J usage is TRBJ2-5; 10 nucleotides match TRBD1. The V gene's germline CDR1 is MDHEN and CDR2 SYDVKM. The CDR3 has 16 amino acids. V trimming: 7 bases; J trimming: 5 bases; junction bases outside the gene matches: 13. CDR3 nucleotide sequence: TGTGCCAGCATCTCCTTTCGGGGACAGGGGAAGGAGACCCAGTACTTC. It encodes CASISFRGQGKETQYF.

The sample holds a few counts of this clone. The chain joins TRBV5-6 to TRBJ1-4; D unresolved. The V gene lost 2 bases and the J gene lost 7 bases, with 12 bases spanning the gap. The CDR3 has 14 residues. Germline loops: CDR1 SGHDT, CDR2 YYEEEE. CDR3 amino acids: CASSFGHRGEKLFF. The CDR3 bases are TGTGCCAGCAGCTTCGGCCACAGAGGTGAAAAACTGTTTTTT.

CDR3 region: CASSSYGSTRQGGANVLTF. DNA of the CDR3: TGTGCCAGCAGCAGCTACGGGTCGACTAGGCAGGGTGGGGCCAACGTCCTGACTTTC. The chain joins TRBV21-1 to TRBJ2-6; the table's D call, TRBD2, has no DNA check behind it. TRBV21-1 is a known pseudogene. This CDR3 comprises 19 residues.

V gene TRBV19 combines with J gene TRBJ2-3; 8 bases line up with TRBD1. The CDR3 has 14 amino acids. V was clipped by 4 bases and J by 5 bases; unmatched bases: 5. Germline CDR1 reads LNHDA; CDR2 reads SQIVND (reference sequence). CDR3 amino acids: CASSTNRGVDTQYF. CDR3 nucleotides: TGTGCCAGTAGTACCAACAGGGGGGTAGATACGCAGTATTTT.

This chain uses TRBV19 with TRBJ1-6; D gene ambiguous. CDR1 and CDR2 (germline): LNHDA, SQIVND (reference sequence). The V end lost 7 bases, the J end lost 2 bases, and 9 bases lay between the germline ends. The CDR3 has 14 amino acids. Written as DNA, the CDR3 is TGTGCCAGTAAGGAGAGCCCCTATAATTCACCCCTCCACTTT. Protein product: CASKESPYNSPLHF.

V is TRBV19 and J is TRBJ2-5; 8 positions match TRBD1. The germline CDR1 and CDR2 sequences are LNHDA and SQIVND (reference sequence). This CDR3 comprises 16 residues. V shed 1 base, J shed 3 bases, and the junction held 7 bases outside the gene matches. CDR3 sequence (DNA): TGTGCCAGTAGTATAGTCCAGGGGGCCAGGGAAGAGACCCAGTACTTC. Translated: CASSIVQGAREETQYF.

In its sample, this clone was seen once. This chain connects TRBV7-9 to TRBJ2-7; 9 bases align to TRBD2. The V segment lost 8 bases and the J segment 2 bases; nucleotides outside the gene matches: 4. Germline V gives CDR1 SEHNR, CDR2 FQNEAQ (reference sequence). The CDR3 totals 13 residues. The CDR3 sequence is CASRAGGPYEQYF. As DNA, the CDR3 is TGTGCCAGCCGCGCGGGGGGGCCCTACGAGCAGTACTTC. The full variable domain, with the rest looked up from reference TRBV7-9 and TRBJ2-7, is DTGVSQNPRHKITKRGQNVTFRCDPISEHNRLYWYRQTLGQGPEFLTYFQNEAQLEKSRLLSDRFSAERPKGSFSTLEIQRTEQGDSAMYLCASRAGGPYEQYFGPGTRLTVT.

In its sample, this clone was seen once. V is TRBV5-4 and J is TRBJ2-7; a possible D gene is TRBD2 (6 bases). This CDR3 comprises 14 residues. Trimming removed 2 bases at V and 1 base at J, with 10 bases between. Looked up from germline, CDR1 is SGHNT and CDR2 is YYREEE (reference sequence). The CDR3 sequence: CASSFGGRSYEQYF. The CDR3 nucleotides are TGTGCCAGCAGCTTCGGGGGACGGTCCTACGAGCAGTACTTC.

The chain couples TRBV7-6 to TRBJ1-6; D gene uncertain. The CDR3 covers 16 residues. CDR1 is SGHVS, CDR2 FNYEAQ, per germline. The V end was cut by 0 bases, the J end by 2 bases, with 8 bases between. CDR3 nucleotide sequence: TGTGCCAGCAGCTTAGCAGCTGTCGCCTATAATTCACCCCTCCACTTT. Amino acid sequence: CASSLAAVAYNSPLHF.

The CDR3 region has the DNA TGTGCCAGCAGTGCAGAGGGACAGGGGGCTGGCCAGTACTTC. Its protein product is CASSAEGQGAGQYF. The chain employs TRBV25-1 and TRBJ2-5; 12 bases match TRBD1. Germline V gene sequence: CDR1 MGHDK, CDR2 SYGVNS. V shed 4 bases, J shed 10 bases, and the junction held 7 bases outside the gene matches. The CDR3 runs to 14 residues.

J is TRBJ2-3 and V is TRBV2; 9 bases fit TRBD2. CDR3 length: 16 amino acids. The V and J ends lost 2 bases and 4 bases, in that order; junction bases with no gene match: 7. From germline, CDR1 is SNHLY and CDR2 FYNNEI. Written as DNA, the CDR3 is TGTGCCAGCAGTGAAAGTAGGGCGGGGGGGTCAGATACGCAGTATTTT. Amino acid sequence: CASSESRAGGSDTQYF.

This clone occurred once. The V gene is TRBV5-4, the J gene TRBJ2-7; a weak D match, TRBD2 (6 bases). This CDR3 region has 15 residues. V was trimmed by 0 bases and J by 7 bases, leaving 17 bases between them. CDR1 and CDR2 from the germline V gene are SGHNT and YYREEE (reference sequence). The CDR3 DNA reads as TGTGCCAGCAGCTTGGGTGGCGGAGGGGCGAAGGAGCAGTACTTC. This sequence encodes CASSLGGGGAKEQYF.

This clone was detected once. The chain links TRBV2 to TRBJ1-2, with a tentative D call TRBD1 (6 bases). Germline lookup yields CDR1 SNHLY and CDR2 FYNNEI. This CDR3 spans 13 amino acids. V was shortened by 4 bases and J by 3 bases, with 9 bases between the two germline ends. CDR3 sequence reads: CASSAGTYYGYTF. The CDR3 region has the DNA TGTGCCAGCAGTGCCGGGACATACTATGGCTACACCTTC.

V and J are TRBV10-2 and TRBJ2-2; D call uncertain. The CDR3 sequence is 14 residues long. Between the trimmed V and J ends, which lost 5 bases and 0 bases, there was a span of 7 bases. Germline lookup yields CDR1 WSHSY and CDR2 SAAADI. As DNA, the CDR3 is TGCGCCAGCAGTTTTAACGCGAACACCGGGGAGCTGTTTTTT. Protein: CASSFNANTGELFF.

The chain has TRBV11-1 and TRBJ2-5, with a weak D call TRBD1 (6 bases). There are 18 residues in the CDR3. The V end was cut by 0 bases, the J end by 5 bases, with 22 bases between. Germline CDR1 is SGHAT and CDR2 is FQDESV (reference sequence). The CDR3 is CASSLAEAGTLGRETQYF. The CDR3, as DNA: TGTGCCAGCAGCTTAGCAGAGGCCGGGACACTAGGACGGGAGACCCAGTACTTC.

This chain links TRBV7-9 with TRBJ2-7; 8 nucleotides agree with TRBD2. CDR1 is SEHNR and CDR2 is FQNEAQ in the germline V gene (reference sequence). This CDR3 contains 13 residues. The V gene end was trimmed by 5 bases and the J gene end by 9 bases; junction bases not matched to a gene: 9. For the CDR3, the DNA is TGTGCCAGCAGCCCACTCCGGGGGGGCCGGCAGTACTTC. It encodes CASSPLRGGRQYF.

The V call is TRBV6-1, the J call TRBJ2-2; D might be TRBD2 (5 bases). The V end was cut by 6 bases, the J end by 4 bases, with 6 bases between. CDR3 size: 12 residues. Germline V gives CDR1 MNHNS, CDR2 SASEGT. CDR3 DNA: TGTGCCAGCAGCCGGGGCACCGGGGAGCTGTTTTTT. Translation gives CASSRGTGELFF.

This clone was picked up a small number of times. The chain links TRBV2 to TRBJ2-3; possibly TRBD1 for D (5 bases). In germline, CDR1 is SNHLY, CDR2 FYNNEI. The CDR3 sequence is 16 residues long. V was pared by 6 bases and J by 0 bases, with 16 bases between. CDR3 region: CASSTWGFGSTDTQYF. The CDR3 bases are TGTGCCAGCAGCACTTGGGGCTTCGGAAGCACAGATACGCAGTATTTT. The full variable domain, completed using reference TRBV2 and TRBJ2-3, is EPEVTQTPSHQVTQMGQEVILRCVPISNHLYFYWYRQILGQKVEFLVSFYNNEISEKSEIFDDQFSVERPDGSNFTLKIRSTKLEDSAMYFCASSTWGFGSTDTQYFGPGTRLTVL.

V usage is TRBV5-4 and J usage is TRBJ1-2; D may be TRBD1 (5 bases). Germline-derived CDR1 and CDR2 are SGHNT and YYREEE (reference sequence). CDR3 size: 16 residues. V lost 0 bases to trimming and J lost 4 bases, with 16 bases between them. The CDR3 loop is CASSLERQPSGYGYTF. CDR3 nucleotide sequence: TGTGCCAGCAGCTTGGAAAGACAGCCTTCGGGCTATGGCTACACCTTC.

V gene TRBV28 combines with J gene TRBJ2-5; 9 positions match TRBD2. The CDR3 totals 20 residues. Trimming took 5 bases from V and 0 from J; bases not matched to a gene: 19. Germline V gene lookup returns CDR1 MDHEN and CDR2 SYDVKM. DNA for the CDR3: TGTGCCAGCAGTCCAGGTTGGGCTAGCGGGGCCCCACAACACCAAGAGACCCAGTACTTC. Its translation: CASSPGWASGAPQHQETQYF.

This chain links TRBV10-1 with TRBJ2-4; D is ambiguous. This CDR3 contains 13 residues. V shed 5 bases and J shed 8 bases, with 13 bases lying between them. Looked up from germline, CDR1 is WNHNN and CDR2 is SYGVQD (reference sequence). CDR3 nucleotide sequence: TGCGCCAGCAGTCAAAATTATCGGGACATTCAGTACTTC. Amino acid sequence: CASSQNYRDIQYF.

This sequence joins TRBV5-1 and TRBJ2-3; D gene unclear. Germline V CDR1 and CDR2: SGHRS, YFSETQ. Trimming removed 2 bases at V and 6 bases at J, with 19 bases between. The CDR3 is 16 amino acids. CDR3: CASSFKTLGLGDTQYF. CDR3 in DNA: TGCGCCAGCAGCTTCAAGACACTGGGGTTGGGGGATACGCAGTATTTT.

This chain joins TRBV6-6 and TRBJ1-2; D possibly corresponds to TRBD1 (5 bases). The CDR3 runs 13 residues. Between the trimmed V and J ends, which lost 7 bases and 7 bases, there was a span of 16 bases. In germline, CDR1 is MNHNY, CDR2 SVGAGI (reference sequence). This chain's CDR3 is CASNQALRGGYTF. DNA for the CDR3: TGTGCCAGCAATCAGGCGCTTAGGGGTGGCTACACCTTC.

The chain employs TRBV2 and TRBJ2-3; TRBD2 matches at 11 bases. V gave up 5 bases and J gave up 3 bases; unmatched junction bases: 25. Germline V lookup: CDR1 SNHLY, CDR2 FYNNEI. The CDR3 sequence is 22 residues long. For the CDR3, the DNA is TGTGCCAGCAGTAAACGATCCCCGGGACTAGCGGTTCCCGTGGGGGGAACAGATACGCAGTATTTT. This sequence encodes CASSKRSPGLAVPVGGTDTQYF.